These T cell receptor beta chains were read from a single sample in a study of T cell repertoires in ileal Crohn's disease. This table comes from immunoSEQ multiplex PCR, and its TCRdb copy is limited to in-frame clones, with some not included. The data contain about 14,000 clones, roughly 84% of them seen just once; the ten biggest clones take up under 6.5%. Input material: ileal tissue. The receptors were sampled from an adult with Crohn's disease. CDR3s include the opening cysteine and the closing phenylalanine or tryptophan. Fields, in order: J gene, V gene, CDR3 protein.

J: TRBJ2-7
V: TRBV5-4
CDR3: CASSPGTPLNYEQYF

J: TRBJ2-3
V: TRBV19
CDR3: CASSSRTSADTQYF

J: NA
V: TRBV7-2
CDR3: CASSLEQAAYEQYF

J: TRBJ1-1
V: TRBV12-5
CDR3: CASGTEVEAFF

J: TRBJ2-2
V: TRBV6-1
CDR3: CASSEEGYTGELFF

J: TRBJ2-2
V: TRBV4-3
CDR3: CASSKDGGFGELFF

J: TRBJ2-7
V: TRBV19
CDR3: CASSIGSLASYEQYF

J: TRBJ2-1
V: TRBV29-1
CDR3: CSVDAASRDSDNEQFF

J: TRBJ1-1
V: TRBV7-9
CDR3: CASSLASESAEAFF

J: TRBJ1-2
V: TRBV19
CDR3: CASSTGGVSYGYTF

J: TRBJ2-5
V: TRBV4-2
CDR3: CASSQAGTSGGAKETQYF

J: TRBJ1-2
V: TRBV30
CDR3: CAWISGTGGGHYGYTF